A selection of T cell receptor beta chains follows, all from one sample in a study of blood T cells in healthy people across ages. MiXCR was run by TCRdb on the 5' RACE reads, yielding one entry per CDR3 protein. This table has over 950,000 distinct CDR3 sequences, about 53% appearing once. The sequencing input was blood. All receptors come from a woman aged 55-70 years in good health. Each CDR3 is given with its conserved first and last residue. A D gene is named only where the DNA matches it firmly. Rows may omit the clone size; those that give it use once, few, many or a size class.

D gene: TRBD2; J gene: TRBJ2-3; clone size: -; V gene: TRBV20-1; CDR3 DNA: TGCAGTGGACCCCCTACTAGCGGGAGTTCAGATACGCAGTATTTT; CDR3 protein: CSGPPTSGSSDTQYF
D gene: TRBD2; J gene: TRBJ2-2; clone size: -; V gene: TRBV20-1; CDR3 DNA: TGCAGTGCTAGAATAGGTGGTAGCGGGAGCCTCAACACCGGGGAGCTGTTTTTT; CDR3 protein: CSARIGGSGSLNTGELFF
D gene: TRBD1; J gene: TRBJ1-2; clone size: once; V gene: TRBV6-5; CDR3 DNA: TGTGCCAGCAGCCTGGACAGGGGGCGGGCTGGCTACACCTTC; CDR3 protein: CASSLDRGRAGYTF
D gene: -; J gene: TRBJ2-7; clone size: -; V gene: TRBV18; CDR3 DNA: TGTGCCAGCTCACGGGACACACACTCCTACGAGCAGTACTTC; CDR3 protein: CASSRDTHSYEQYF
D gene: TRBD1; J gene: TRBJ2-7; clone size: -; V gene: TRBV20-1; CDR3 DNA: TGCAGTGCTAGGGGGGACAGGGGTTTATACGAGCAGTACTTC; CDR3 protein: CSARGDRGLYEQYF
D gene: TRBD2; J gene: TRBJ2-3; clone size: -; V gene: TRBV9; CDR3 DNA: TGTGCCAGCAGCGCGGGACTAGCCGCCACAGATACGCAGTATTTT; CDR3 protein: CASSAGLAATDTQYF
D gene: -; J gene: TRBJ2-7; clone size: once; V gene: TRBV7-2; CDR3 DNA: TGTGCCAGCAGCTCCCTCGGACTCCGCGCCTACGAGCAGTACTTC; CDR3 protein: CASSSLGLRAYEQYF
D gene: TRBD1; J gene: TRBJ2-4; clone size: -; V gene: TRBV7-9; CDR3 DNA: TGTGCCAGCAGACGGGACAGGGGAGACAAAAACATTCAGTACTTC; CDR3 protein: CASRRDRGDKNIQYF
D gene: -; J gene: TRBJ2-6; clone size: -; V gene: TRBV5-6; CDR3 DNA: TGTGCCAGCAGCTTGTGGCGCTCTGGGGCCAACGTCCTGACTTTC; CDR3 protein: CASSLWRSGANVLTF
D gene: -; J gene: TRBJ2-4; clone size: few; V gene: TRBV6-2/TRBV6-3; CDR3 DNA: TGTGCCAGCAGTTATAAAAACATTCAGTACTTC; CDR3 protein: CASSYKNIQYF
D gene: -; J gene: TRBJ1-2; clone size: -; V gene: TRBV7-6; CDR3 DNA: TGTGCCAGCAGCTTAGACAAAGGGGTGGGCTATGGCTACACCTTC; CDR3 protein: CASSLDKGVGYGYTF
D gene: -; J gene: TRBJ2-1; clone size: -; V gene: TRBV11-3; CDR3 DNA: TGTGCCAGCAGCACACGGGGCGGAGACGAGACCCAGTTCTTC; CDR3 protein: CASSTRGGDETQFF
D gene: -; J gene: TRBJ2-7; clone size: -; V gene: TRBV14; CDR3 DNA: TGTGCCAGCAGCCAAGATAGTTGGGGCTGGATGAACAATGAGCAGTACTTC; CDR3 protein: CASSQDSWGWMNNEQYF
D gene: TRBD2; J gene: TRBJ2-1; clone size: -; V gene: TRBV27; CDR3 DNA: TGTGCCAGCAGTTTATTCCGGGGGACTAGCGGGAGCAGGGAGCAGTTCTTC; CDR3 protein: CASSLFRGTSGSREQFF
D gene: TRBD2; J gene: TRBJ2-7; clone size: -; V gene: TRBV4-3; CDR3 DNA: TGCGCCAGCAGCCAGGGACTAGCGGGAGGGATGTCTCCCTACGAGCAGTACTTC; CDR3 protein: CASSQGLAGGMSPYEQYF
D gene: TRBD2; J gene: TRBJ2-3; clone size: -; V gene: TRBV20-1; CDR3 DNA: TGCAGTGCCAGCGGCCTAGCGGTTAGCACAGATACGCAGTATTTT; CDR3 protein: CSASGLAVSTDTQYF
D gene: TRBD1; J gene: TRBJ2-1; clone size: -; V gene: TRBV5-1; CDR3 DNA: TGCGCCAGCAGCGGCGGGGTACAGGGGGATGAGCAGTTCTTC; CDR3 protein: CASSGGVQGDEQFF
D gene: TRBD1; J gene: TRBJ2-5; clone size: few; V gene: TRBV25-1; CDR3 DNA: TGTGCCAGCAGCCCCAGGGGGCCGTACCAAGAGACCCAGTACTTC; CDR3 protein: CASSPRGPYQETQYF
D gene: -; J gene: TRBJ2-7; clone size: -; V gene: TRBV7-9; CDR3 DNA: TGTGCCAGCAGCTTAGGAGGGGACGACGAGCAGTACTTC; CDR3 protein: CASSLGGDDEQYF
D gene: -; J gene: TRBJ2-7; clone size: -; V gene: TRBV11-2; CDR3 DNA: TGTGCCAGCAGCAGAGGGGGAGAGGAGCAGTACTTC; CDR3 protein: CASSRGGEEQYF
D gene: TRBD2; J gene: TRBJ2-1; clone size: -; V gene: TRBV6-1; CDR3 DNA: TGTGCCAGCAGAGTTATAGCGGGAGGGGACGGTGAGCAGTTCTTC; CDR3 protein: CASRVIAGGDGEQFF
D gene: TRBD2; J gene: TRBJ2-5; clone size: few; V gene: TRBV7-2; CDR3 DNA: TGTGCCAGCAGCTTAGGGACTAGCGGGAGGGCCAGGGAGACCCAGTACTTC; CDR3 protein: CASSLGTSGRARETQYF
D gene: TRBD1; J gene: TRBJ2-7; clone size: once; V gene: TRBV6-6; CDR3 DNA: TGTGCCACCCGGAGACAGGGCGGACCATCCTTTTCCTCCGAGCAGTACTTC; CDR3 protein: CATRRQGGPSFSSEQYF
D gene: -; J gene: TRBJ2-5; clone size: few; V gene: TRBV25-1; CDR3 DNA: TGTGCCAGCAGTGAATCTCCAGTCCGGGAGACCCAGTACTTC; CDR3 protein: CASSESPVRETQYF
D gene: -; J gene: TRBJ1-6; clone size: -; V gene: TRBV28; CDR3 DNA: TGTGCCAGCAGTTTAGCAGGGTTAGCCTATAATTCACCCCTCCACTTT; CDR3 protein: CASSLAGLAYNSPLHF
D gene: TRBD1; J gene: TRBJ2-3; clone size: -; V gene: TRBV7-6; CDR3 DNA: TGTGCCAGCAGCTGGGGACAGGATTCTAGCACAGATACGCAGTATTTT; CDR3 protein: CASSWGQDSSTDTQYF
D gene: TRBD2; J gene: TRBJ2-3; clone size: few; V gene: TRBV15; CDR3 DNA: TGTGCCACCCGAACCACGACTAGCTCCGATACGCAGTATTTT; CDR3 protein: CATRTTTSSDTQYF
D gene: -; J gene: TRBJ1-4; clone size: -; V gene: TRBV6-5; CDR3 DNA: TGTGCCAGCAGCACAGACAGATCAACTAATGAAAAACTGTTTTTT; CDR3 protein: CASSTDRSTNEKLFF
D gene: TRBD2; J gene: TRBJ2-1; clone size: many; V gene: TRBV12-3/TRBV12-4; CDR3 DNA: TGTGCCAGCAGTCTAGCGGGACGTGTCAATGAGCAGTTCTTC; CDR3 protein: CASSLAGRVNEQFF
D gene: TRBD2; J gene: TRBJ2-5; clone size: -; V gene: TRBV15; CDR3 DNA: TGTGCCACCAGCCGACGGACTAGCTCAGAGACCCAGTACTTC; CDR3 protein: CATSRRTSSETQYF
D gene: -; J gene: TRBJ2-7; clone size: -; V gene: TRBV2; CDR3 DNA: TGTGCCAGCAGTGATTCGCTAGGGATAGGTTACGAGCAGTACTTC; CDR3 protein: CASSDSLGIGYEQYF
D gene: -; J gene: TRBJ2-1; clone size: -; V gene: TRBV20-1; CDR3 DNA: TGCAGTGCTAGTGCGGGGCTCGGCTACAATGAGCAGTTCTTC; CDR3 protein: CSASAGLGYNEQFF
D gene: -; J gene: TRBJ1-5; clone size: -; V gene: TRBV28; CDR3 DNA: TGTGCCAGCCTGGACAGCAATCAGCCCCAGCATTTT; CDR3 protein: CASLDSNQPQHF
D gene: -; J gene: TRBJ2-1; clone size: few; V gene: TRBV7-3; CDR3 DNA: TGTGCCAGCAGCTTCCAGGGTATGGTGAGTGAGCAGTTCTTC; CDR3 protein: CASSFQGMVSEQFF
D gene: -; J gene: TRBJ2-6; clone size: -; V gene: TRBV6-5; CDR3 DNA: TGTGCCAGCAGTTATTCGGGGCGAGCCTCTGGGGCCAACGTCCTGACTTTC; CDR3 protein: CASSYSGRASGANVLTF
D gene: TRBD2; J gene: TRBJ2-3; clone size: few; V gene: TRBV25-1; CDR3 DNA: TGTGCCAGCAGCTGGGGGGGAGGCACAGATACGCAGTATTTT; CDR3 protein: CASSWGGGTDTQYF
D gene: -; J gene: TRBJ2-7; clone size: few; V gene: TRBV12-3/TRBV12-4; CDR3 DNA: TGTGCCAGCAGTTCCCCTCCCCTCCCCCTCTACGAGCAGTACTTC; CDR3 protein: CASSSPPLPLYEQYF
D gene: TRBD2; J gene: TRBJ2-3; clone size: -; V gene: TRBV7-9; CDR3 DNA: TGTGCCAGCAGCCCACCAGCGACTAGCGGGAAAGGAGGTACGCAGTATTTT; CDR3 protein: CASSPPATSGKGGTQYF
D gene: -; J gene: TRBJ2-7; clone size: few; V gene: TRBV27; CDR3 DNA: TGTGCCAGCAGTTTTACTAGCTCGGGGGCCTACGAGCAGTACTTC; CDR3 protein: CASSFTSSGAYEQYF
D gene: TRBD1; J gene: TRBJ1-2; clone size: few; V gene: TRBV28; CDR3 DNA: TGTGCCAGCAGTTTACGACCGGGACAGGGAAAGGAGAACACCTTC; CDR3 protein: CASSLRPGQGKENTF
D gene: TRBD1; J gene: TRBJ2-7; clone size: few; V gene: TRBV10-3; CDR3 DNA: TGTGCCATCAGTGAAAGAGCAACAGGACAGGGGGCCAACGAGCAGTACTTC; CDR3 protein: CAISERATGQGANEQYF
D gene: -; J gene: TRBJ2-5; clone size: few; V gene: TRBV10-3; CDR3 DNA: TGTGCCACCTCGGACGCGGAGAAGACCCAGTACTTC; CDR3 protein: CATSDAEKTQYF
D gene: -; J gene: TRBJ2-7; clone size: -; V gene: TRBV29-1; CDR3 DNA: TGCAGCGCTGGATGGGGGGACGAGCAGTACTTC; CDR3 protein: CSAGWGDEQYF
D gene: TRBD1; J gene: TRBJ2-5; clone size: -; V gene: TRBV20-1; CDR3 DNA: TGCAGTGCCGACGGGACAGGGGGACAGGGGGAGACCCAGTACTTC; CDR3 protein: CSADGTGGQGETQYF
D gene: -; J gene: TRBJ2-3; clone size: -; V gene: TRBV7-9; CDR3 DNA: TGTGCCGGCAGCCCCAGGGGAGGCGGGAGAGTAGATACGCAGTATTTT; CDR3 protein: CAGSPRGGGRVDTQYF
D gene: -; J gene: TRBJ1-5; clone size: -; V gene: TRBV4-3; CDR3 DNA: TGCGCCAGCAGCCGAAACAGCAATGGTCAGCCCCAGCATTTT; CDR3 protein: CASSRNSNGQPQHF
D gene: -; J gene: TRBJ2-7; clone size: -; V gene: TRBV11-3; CDR3 DNA: TGTGCCAGCAGCTTAGGGAGGGGGTCGAATGAGCAGTACTTC; CDR3 protein: CASSLGRGSNEQYF
D gene: -; J gene: TRBJ2-2; clone size: -; V gene: TRBV9; CDR3 DNA: TGTGCCAGCAGCGTAGCAGTGAACACCGGGGAGCTGTTTTTT; CDR3 protein: CASSVAVNTGELFF
D gene: -; J gene: TRBJ2-3; clone size: -; V gene: TRBV6-1; CDR3 DNA: TGTGCCAGCCTAGAATTCGGGAGTGGGGGTGCTGCCACAGATACGCAGTATTTT; CDR3 protein: CASLEFGSGGAATDTQYF
D gene: -; J gene: TRBJ2-7; clone size: few; V gene: TRBV2; CDR3 DNA: TGTGCCAGCAGGGCACTAATCTACGAGCAGTACTTC; CDR3 protein: CASRALIYEQYF
D gene: -; J gene: TRBJ2-5; clone size: -; V gene: TRBV7-8; CDR3 DNA: TGTGCCAGCAGCTCCAGGACACACCAAGAGACCCAGTACTTC; CDR3 protein: CASSSRTHQETQYF
D gene: -; J gene: TRBJ1-1; clone size: -; V gene: TRBV6-2/TRBV6-3; CDR3 DNA: TGTGCCAGCAGTTACGGGGGGCAAAGACGCACTGAAGCTTTCTTT; CDR3 protein: CASSYGGQRRTEAFF
D gene: -; J gene: TRBJ2-5; clone size: -; V gene: TRBV5-5; CDR3 DNA: TGTGCCAGCAGCGGGTCGAGGGCACAAGAGACCCAGTACTTC; CDR3 protein: CASSGSRAQETQYF
D gene: -; J gene: TRBJ2-5; clone size: many; V gene: TRBV29-1; CDR3 DNA: TGCAGCGATCCACCGACTAGTCCCCCTAAAGAGACCCAGTACTTC; CDR3 protein: CSDPPTSPPKETQYF
D gene: TRBD2; J gene: TRBJ2-1; clone size: once; V gene: TRBV12-3/TRBV12-4; CDR3 DNA: TGTGCCAGCAGTTACGAGACTAGCGGGACCCTCTCCTACAATGAGCAGTTCTTC; CDR3 protein: CASSYETSGTLSYNEQFF